The present entry profiles one T cell receptor (beta chain) with its context. This sample was taken from a study of T cell responses to AZD1222 COVID-19 vaccine. The V and J ends lost 3 bases and 7 bases, in that order; junction bases with no gene match: 6. The V gene's germline CDR1 is SQVTM and CDR2 ANQGSEA. The CDR3 contains 13 residues. Sequencing was performed with immunoSEQ multiplex PCR; in TCRdb, only in-frame clones are kept and a portion is missing. The table records roughly 150,000 clones, about nine tenths of them present only once. The specimen was peripheral blood, collected after recovery from COVID-19. The chain employs TRBV29-1 and TRBJ1-2; 9 positions agree with TRBD1. The TCR sequence derives from an adult who had recovered from COVID-19. Here the CDR3 reads CSVESQGAGGYTF. CDR3 DNA: TGCAGCGTTGAGTCACAGGGGGCGGGTGGCTACACCTTC.